The source of this T cell receptor beta chain is a study of T and B cells in COVID-19 patients. Blood genomic DNA input for TRB amplification was about 250-550 ng. Per the germline V gene, CDR1 is LNHDA and CDR2 is SQIVND (reference sequence). CDR3 size: 18 residues. V lost 3 bases and J lost 6; bases outside the gene matches: 15. Multiplex PCR with BIOMED2 TRB-A/B primer pools amplified TRB rearrangements. In TCRdb, the multiplex PCR reads were re-called with MiXCR into one record per CDR3 protein. Found here are roughly 25,000 distinct CDR3 sequences, 30% to 35% of them singletons; the top ten hold about 1.7%. This clonotype was counted between two and nine times.

The chain links TRBV19 to TRBJ2-5; 11 nucleotides agree with TRBD2. The specimen was blood. The origin of this receptor is a human donor who had recovered from COVID-19. In nucleotides, the CDR3 is TGTGCCAGTAGTATTCCAGGGACTAGCGGTTTGGTGGGGAAGACCCAGTACTTC. Its translation: CASSIPGTSGLVGKTQYF.